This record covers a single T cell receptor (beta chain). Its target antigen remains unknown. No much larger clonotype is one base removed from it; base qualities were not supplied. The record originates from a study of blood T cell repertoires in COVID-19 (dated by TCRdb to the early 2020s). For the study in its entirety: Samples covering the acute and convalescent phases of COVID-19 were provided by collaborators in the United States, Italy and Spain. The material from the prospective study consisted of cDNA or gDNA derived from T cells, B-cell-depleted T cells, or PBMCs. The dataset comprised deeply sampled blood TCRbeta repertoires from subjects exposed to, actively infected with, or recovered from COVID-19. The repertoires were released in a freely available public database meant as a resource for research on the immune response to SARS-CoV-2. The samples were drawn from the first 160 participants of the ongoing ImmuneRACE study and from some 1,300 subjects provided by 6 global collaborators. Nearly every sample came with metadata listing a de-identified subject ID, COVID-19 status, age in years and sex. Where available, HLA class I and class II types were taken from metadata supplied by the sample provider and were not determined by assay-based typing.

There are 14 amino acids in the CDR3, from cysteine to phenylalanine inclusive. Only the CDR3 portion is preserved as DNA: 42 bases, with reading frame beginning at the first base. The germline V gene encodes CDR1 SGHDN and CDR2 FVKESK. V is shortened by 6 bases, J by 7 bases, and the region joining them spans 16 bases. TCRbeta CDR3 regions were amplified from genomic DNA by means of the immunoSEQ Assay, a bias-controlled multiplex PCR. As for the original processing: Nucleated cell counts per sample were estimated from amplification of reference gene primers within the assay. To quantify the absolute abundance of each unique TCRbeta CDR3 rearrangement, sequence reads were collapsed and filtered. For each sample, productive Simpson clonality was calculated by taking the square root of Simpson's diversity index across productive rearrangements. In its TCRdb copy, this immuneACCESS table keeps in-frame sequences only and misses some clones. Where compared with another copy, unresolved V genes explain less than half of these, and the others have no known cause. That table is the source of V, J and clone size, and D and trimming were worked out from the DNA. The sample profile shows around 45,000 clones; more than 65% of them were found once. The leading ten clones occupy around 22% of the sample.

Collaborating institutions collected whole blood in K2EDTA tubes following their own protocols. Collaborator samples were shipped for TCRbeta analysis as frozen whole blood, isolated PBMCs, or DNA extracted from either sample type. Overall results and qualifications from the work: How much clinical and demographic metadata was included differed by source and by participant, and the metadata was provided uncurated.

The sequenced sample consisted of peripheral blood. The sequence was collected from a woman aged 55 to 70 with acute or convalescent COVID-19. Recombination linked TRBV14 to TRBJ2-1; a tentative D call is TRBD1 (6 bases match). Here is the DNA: TGTGCCAGCAGTACCAGAGTAAGGGGGAATGAGCAGTTCTTC. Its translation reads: CASSTRVRGNEQFF.